Listed below are T cell receptor beta chains from one sample, sequenced in a study of T cell responses to AZD1222 COVID-19 vaccine. Clones were read by immunoSEQ multiplex PCR, and TCRdb kept only the in-frame ones, dropping some. The sample records roughly 160,000 clones, around 89% being singletons. The sample here was peripheral blood, taken 28 days after the second AZD1222 dose. The receptors come from an adult who received the AZD1222 COVID-19 vaccine. The CDR3 runs from the conserved cysteine through the conserved F or W. D genes are given only for firm matches. Not every row has a clone size; where given, it reads once, few, many or a size class.

clone size	D gene	J gene	V gene	CDR3 DNA	CDR3 protein
few	TRBD2	TRBJ2-1	TRBV9	TGTGCCAGCAGCCTAAGGACTAGCGGGAACAATGAGCAGTTCTTC	CASSLRTSGNNEQFF
-	TRBD1	TRBJ1-1	TRBV18	TGTGCCAGCTCACCCTTCGACAGGGACACTGAAGCTTTCTTT	CASSPFDRDTEAFF
once	-	TRBJ1-2	TRBV30	TGTGCCTGGATGGGCGGGGGGCTTTATGGCTACACCTTC	CAWMGGGLYGYTF
-	-	TRBJ1-5	TRBV6-4	TGTGCCAGCAGTGGGGGAGGTGAGCTCAATAGCAATCAGCCCCAGCATTTT	CASSGGGELNSNQPQHF
-	-	TRBJ1-2	TRBV6-5	TGTGCCAGCAGCCAAGGACAGAACTATGGCTACACCTTC	CASSQGQNYGYTF
-	TRBD1	TRBJ1-6	TRBV6-2/TRBV6-3	TGTGCCAGCAGCAACCCGGGACAGCTATATAATTCACCCCTCCACTTT	CASSNPGQLYNSPLHF
-	-	TRBJ2-7	TRBV25-1	TGTGCCAGCGCCACGGGCGCCTACGAGCAGTACTTC	CASATGAYEQYF
-	-	TRBJ2-7	TRBV6-1	TGTGCCAGCAGTGAATTTGGGGGGCTGGGAGGGGAGCAGTACTTC	CASSEFGGLGGEQYF
-	-	TRBJ1-1	TRBV27	TGTGCCAGCAGTCCGCAGACAGGTTGGATGGTGAACACTGAAGCTTTCTTT	CASSPQTGWMVNTEAFF
-	-	TRBJ1-5	TRBV7-2	TGTGCCAGCAGCTTAGCGTGGAATCAGCCCCAGCATTTT	CASSLAWNQPQHF
-	-	TRBJ1-6	TRBV4-1	TGCGCCAGCAGAGCTCCGGGGGGTCTTAATTCACCCCTCCACTTT	CASRAPGGLNSPLHF
-	-	TRBJ1-1	TRBV7-9	TGTGCCAGCAGCTTAGATAGGAACACTGAAGCTTTCTTT	CASSLDRNTEAFF
-	-	TRBJ1-6	TRBV3-1/TRBV3-2	TGTGCCAGCAGCCAAGGGATCCCTTCACCCCTCCACTTT	CASSQGIPSPLHF
-	-	TRBJ1-1	TRBV5-8	TGTGCCAGCAGCTTGGGGATTAACACTGAAGCTTTCTTT	CASSLGINTEAFF
-	TRBD1	TRBJ1-2	TRBV3-1/TRBV3-2	TGTGCCAGCAGCCAAGGCGGACAGGGTAACTATGGCTACACCTTC	CASSQGGQGNYGYTF
-	TRBD1	TRBJ1-2	TRBV10-3	TGTGCCATCTCAGGGACAGGGGAGGGCTACACCTTC	CAISGTGEGYTF
-	-	TRBJ2-1	TRBV19	TGTGCCAGTAAAGACGTGGGTGCCTCTGGAGTCGTCGTGTTCTTC	CASKDVGASGVVVFF
once	-	TRBJ1-1	TRBV2	TGTGCCAGCAGGGGAGCCAGACAGAACACTGAAGCTTTCTTT	CASRGARQNTEAFF
few	-	TRBJ1-5	TRBV4-3	TGCGCCAGCAGCCAAGATGGGGGGTTTGGCCAGCCCCAGCATTTT	CASSQDGGFGQPQHF
-	-	TRBJ2-7	TRBV6-5	TGTGCCAGCAAATGGGGCAGACTCTACGAGCAGTACTTC	CASKWGRLYEQYF
-	TRBD1	TRBJ1-1	TRBV30	TGTGCCTGGGACCCAGGACAGGCGAACCCCATGAACACTGAAGCTTTCTTT	CAWDPGQANPMNTEAFF
-	TRBD2	TRBJ2-7	TRBV6-6	TGTGCCAGCAGTCGGATAAGCGGGGATTCCTACGAGCAGTACTTC	CASSRISGDSYEQYF
-	-	TRBJ2-7	TRBV4-2	TGTGCCAGCAGCCAAGACTTTAGGACCGCCACTACCCGAGAGTACGAGCAGTACTTC	CASSQDFRTATTREYEQYF
-	-	TRBJ1-1	TRBV11-2	TGTGCCAGCAGCCTAAGCACTGAAGCTTTCTTT	CASSLSTEAFF
-	-	TRBJ2-3	TRBV5-1	TGCGCCAGCAGCTTGGCGTGGGGCACAGATACGCAGTATTTT	CASSLAWGTDTQYF
-	-	TRBJ2-1	TRBV30	TGTGCCTGGAGTGGATACGACGGGCCCAGTGAGAATGAGCAGTTCTTC	CAWSGYDGPSENEQFF
-	-	TRBJ1-2	TRBV20-1	TGCAGTGTGAGGGAGGTCTATGGCTACACCTTC	CSVREVYGYTF
-	TRBD2	TRBJ2-5	TRBV2	TGTGCCGCCCAAGCGGGGCCCCTAGGGGAGACCCAGTACTTC	CAAQAGPLGETQYF
-	-	TRBJ2-3	TRBV5-4	TGTGCCAGCAGCTTCTTCGCGGGGCGTACCCGCACAGATACGCAGTATTTT	CASSFFAGRTRTDTQYF
few	TRBD1	TRBJ1-2	TRBV9	TGTGCCAGCCAAGGACAGGACCATAACTATGGCTACACCTTC	CASQGQDHNYGYTF
-	-	TRBJ1-2	TRBV5-6	TGTGCCAGCAGCTTGAATGTCAGGGAAGTGGGTGGCTACACCTTC	CASSLNVREVGGYTF
-	-	TRBJ1-1	TRBV2	TGTGCCAGCAGTGGGGGGCGCGACACTGAAGCTTTCTTT	CASSGGRDTEAFF
-	-	TRBJ1-5	TRBV29-1	TGCAGCGTCGGAAACAGGGACGGCCAGCCCCAGCATTTT	CSVGNRDGQPQHF
-	-	TRBJ1-2	TRBV19	TGTGCCAGTACCCCTATGGGGGGGATTGGCTACACCTTC	CASTPMGGIGYTF
-	-	TRBJ1-3	TRBV10-3	TGTGCCACCCAGACAGGAGCAGAAGGAAACACCATATATTTT	CATQTGAEGNTIYF
once	TRBD1	TRBJ2-5	TRBV5-6	TGTGCCAGCATAAAAACAGGGGCGGAGGAGACCCAGTACTTC	CASIKTGAEETQYF
-	-	TRBJ2-7	TRBV19	TGTGCCAGTAGTTCAACGGGCCGGGACCAAAGGGAATACGAGCAGTACTTC	CASSSTGRDQREYEQYF
-	TRBD1	TRBJ1-4	TRBV30	TGTGCCCGGGGGGACAGGTCTTACGGAGGGGAAAAACTGTTTTTT	CARGDRSYGGEKLFF
-	-	TRBJ1-2	TRBV12-3/TRBV12-4	TGTGCCAGCACCTTAAACGGGAACTATGGCTACACCTTC	CASTLNGNYGYTF
-	TRBD1	TRBJ1-2	TRBV7-9	TGTGCCAGCAGCCCCGGGACAGGGGGCTACACCTTC	CASSPGTGGYTF
-	-	TRBJ2-7	TRBV7-9	TGTGCCAGCACCACCATCGGGGGCAGCTTCGCCTACGAGCAGTACTTC	CASTTIGGSFAYEQYF
-	TRBD1	TRBJ1-2	TRBV11-2	TGTGCCAGCAGCTTGGGGACAGCGGTAGCCTATGGCTACACCTTC	CASSLGTAVAYGYTF
-	-	TRBJ1-2	TRBV7-9	TGTGCCAGCAGCCCACGGGGGGTCACAGGCATAAATGGCTACACCTTC	CASSPRGVTGINGYTF
few	TRBD2	TRBJ2-7	TRBV6-5	TGTGCCAGCAGTCCCGCTAGCGGGTTCTACGAGCAGTACTTC	CASSPASGFYEQYF
-	-	TRBJ1-3	TRBV2	TGTGCCAGCAGTGGCTCTGGAAACACCATATATTTT	CASSGSGNTIYF
-	-	TRBJ2-7	TRBV7-8	TGTGCCAGCAGCCAAGCCTACGAGCAGTACTTC	CASSQAYEQYF
-	-	TRBJ2-7	TRBV6-5	TGTGCCAGCAGTTACTCGGGCGAGCTTGCCGGGTACGAGCAGTACTTC	CASSYSGELAGYEQYF
-	-	TRBJ2-7	TRBV4-1	TGCGCCAGCAGCCAAGGAGGGTCTTTCTACGAGCAGTACTTC	CASSQGGSFYEQYF
-	-	TRBJ1-1	TRBV19	TGTGCCAGTAGTGGAGTCGGGGGGTTCACTGAAGCTTTCTTT	CASSGVGGFTEAFF
-	-	TRBJ1-2	TRBV7-9	TGTGCCAGCAGCCCCTCCCAGAGAACCTATGGCTACACCTTC	CASSPSQRTYGYTF
-	-	TRBJ2-1	TRBV27	TGTGCCAGCAGGCCAGGGTATAGGTACAGCAATGAGCAGTTCTTC	CASRPGYRYSNEQFF
-	-	TRBJ2-3	TRBV19	TGTGCCAGTAGTATCCGTCGGGGGGCGAGCACAGATACGCAGTATTTT	CASSIRRGASTDTQYF
-	-	TRBJ2-5	TRBV12-3/TRBV12-4	TGTGCCAGCAGTTTAGGGCTAGATGGGACCCAGTACTTC	CASSLGLDGTQYF
-	-	TRBJ2-7	TRBV5-1	TGCGCCAGCAGCTTGATGTCTTCTGGGGAGCAGTACTTC	CASSLMSSGEQYF
-	-	TRBJ1-1	TRBV6-2/TRBV6-3	TGTGCCAGCAGCTGGGGGGGGTACACTGAAGCTTTCTTT	CASSWGGYTEAFF
few	-	TRBJ1-1	TRBV6-5	TGTGCCAGCGCCTTTGGGCTCAACACTGAAGCTTTCTTT	CASAFGLNTEAFF
-	-	TRBJ2-3	TRBV11-2	TGTGCCAGCAGCTTATCCTTTAGCCGGGGGCGGTTTGATACGCAGTATTTT	CASSLSFSRGRFDTQYF
-	TRBD1	TRBJ1-3	TRBV6-1	TGTGCCAGCAGTGAACGAATGGACAGGGCTGGAAACACCATATATTTT	CASSERMDRAGNTIYF